The clone carrying this TCR beta chain was detected many times. Its antigen is still unknown. RNA transcripts gave rise to amplified TCR beta CDR3 regions. HTBI primers were employed in a first-round RT-PCR of the TCR CDR3. TCRdb redid the calling of the multiplex PCR reads with MiXCR, one entry per CDR3 protein. The sample holds under 600,000 distinct CDR3 sequences, roughly 15% seen once. The diagnoses drew upon clinical symptoms, serum thyroxine and TRAb, thyroid ultrasound and orbital computed tomography. Germline-derived CDR1 and CDR2 are DFQATT and SNEGSKA (reference sequence). The CDR3 is 13 amino acids. V was shortened by 3 bases and J by 5 bases, with 11 bases between the two germline ends. This sample stems from a study of T cells in Graves' hyperthyroidism and ophthalmopathy. Study outcomes and limitations: Patients with ophthalmopathy were separated from those with stable hyperthyroidism by a 13 V-J model. Most clonotypes expanded in the thyroid (above 0.001) were also present in blood.

The clonotype originates from a woman between 35 and 50 years old with Graves' ophthalmopathy. The rearrangement links TRBV20-1 to TRBJ1-5; D is perhaps TRBD1 (5 bases). What was sequenced was blood. This CDR3 is CSASSQGDQPQHF. The CDR3 DNA is TGCAGTGCTAGTAGCCAGGGAGATCAGCCCCAGCATTTT.